A selection of T cell receptor beta chains follows, all from one sample in a study of T cell responses to AZD1222 COVID-19 vaccine. Clones were sequenced by immunoSEQ multiplex PCR, and TCRdb holds only the in-frame ones, with some missing. The sample has around 72,000 clones; around 87% are singletons. This specimen consisted of peripheral blood, obtained on day 0 of AZD1222 vaccination. Receptor source: an adult in good health. The conserved cysteine and the conserved F or W are not part of the CDR3 here.

j_call v_call cdr3_aa
TRBJ2-7 TRBV2 ASSEQRGVNEQY
TRBJ2-7 TRBV15 ATSRSTGYEQY
TRBJ2-2 TRBV19 ASTGTGRTGELF
TRBJ2-2 TRBV2 ASTPGRMTGELF
TRBJ1-2 TRBV6-5 ASTGGAGASGYT
TRBJ2-1 TRBV7-2 ASSYGDSRYNEQF
TRBJ2-1 TRBV6-2/TRBV6-3 ASSYDYYVGGQF
TRBJ1-3 TRBV12-3/TRBV12-4 ASSTFTTAY
TRBJ2-1 TRBV18 ASSEQSYNEQF
TRBJ1-2 TRBV28 ASSFFGKLYGYT
TRBJ1-6 TRBV2 ASGGTRNSPLH
TRBJ2-7 TRBV7-2 ASSLAGLSSYEQY
TRBJ1-3 TRBV11-2 ASSSTAFSGNTIY
TRBJ1-1 TRBV7-3 ASSLGWETEAF
TRBJ2-5 TRBV6-4 ASSDSWGETQY
TRBJ2-7 TRBV5-1 ASGRATGNSYEQY